This T cell receptor beta chain was captured by sequencing in a study of blood T cell repertoires in COVID-19. Study background: The United States, Italy and Spain provided the acute and convalescent COVID-19 samples. T cells, B-cell-depleted T cells, or PBMCs supplied cDNA or gDNA.

The assay was immunoSEQ multiplex PCR, and TCRdb's table has in-frame clones only and misses some. The sample comprises nearly 100,000 clones, approximately 84% of which are singletons, and roughly a sixth rests with the top ten. CDR3 length: 15 amino acids. J lost 8 bases, V lost 3 bases, and 10 bases had no gene match. CDR1 DFQATT and CDR2 SNEGSKA come from the germline V gene (reference sequence). The TCR originated in a woman between 55 and 75 years old with acute or convalescent COVID-19. The chain uses TRBV20-1 and TRBJ1-4, with 9 positions matching TRBD1. The sample comprised peripheral blood. The CDR3 region is CSASIVDRGKEKLFF. CDR3 nucleotide sequence: TGCAGTGCTAGTATAGTAGACAGGGGGAAAGAAAAACTGTTTTTT.